One and the same sample provided the 25 T cell receptor beta chains below, sequenced in a study of identical twins. From the 5' RACE reads, TCRdb called clonotypes with MiXCR, one entry per CDR3 protein. The table shows approximately 210,000 distinct CDR3 sequences, with 15% to 20% occurring only once. The same sample was also studied in work on T cells expressing NK-cell markers.

Sequencing used CD8+ T cells sorted from blood. All receptors come from a woman aged 18-29 years in good health.

As concerns this clonotype: The germline gene is not matched at one end of the junction; a read error may be the cause. The genes are TRBV12-3 or TRBV12-4 and TRBJ2-3; the D is unclear. This CDR3 has 15 amino acids. The CDR3 is CASTLTTAITDTQYF. The CDR3 region has the DNA TGTGCCAGCACTTTAACAACGGCGATCACAGATACGCAGTATTTT.

This clonotype was detected only a few times. The chain carries TRBV13 and TRBJ2-3; D gene ambiguous. The V end was cut by 5 bases, the J end by 2 bases, with 5 bases between. Germline assignment: CDR1 PRHDT and CDR2 FYEKMQ (reference sequence). There are 12 residues in the CDR3. CDR3 nucleotide sequence: TGTGCCAGCAGCCGATCCACAGATACGCAGTATTTT. This gives the protein CASSRSTDTQYF.

Here the CDR3 reads CASSLERGTGELFF. CDR3 sequence (DNA): TGTGCCAGCAGCCTGGAGCGGGGCACCGGGGAGCTGTTTTTT. This chain joins TRBV3-1 and TRBJ2-2; 7 nucleotides line up with TRBD2. The CDR3 is made up of 14 amino acids. Trimming took 4 bases from V and 4 from J; bases not matched to a gene: 3. Germline V gene data show CDR1 as LGHDT and CDR2 as YNNKEL (reference sequence).

This clonotype has more than one count but fewer than ten. V is TRBV9 and J is TRBJ2-2; D is uncertain. Trimming took 0 bases from V and 8 from J, leaving 11 bases between them. Germline loops: CDR1 SGDLS, CDR2 YYNGEE. The CDR3 is 14 amino acids. The CDR3 reads CASSVVLGSGELFF. The CDR3 DNA follows: TGTGCCAGCAGCGTAGTTCTGGGCTCGGGGGAGCTGTTTTTT.

This clonotype turned up a few times. This chain links TRBV12-3 or TRBV12-4 with TRBJ2-2; TRBD2 matches 8 bases. The CDR3 runs to 13 residues. J was trimmed by 7 bases and V by 9 bases; bases with no gene match: 7. The CDR3 protein is CASATSEGGELFF. Written as DNA, the CDR3 is TGTGCCAGTGCGACTAGCGAGGGCGGGGAGCTGTTTTTT.

The chain couples TRBV5-8 to TRBJ2-7; the D is unclear. V lost 7 bases and J lost 3, with 5 bases in between. CDR3 length: 10 amino acids. Germline V gene lookup returns CDR1 SGHTS and CDR2 YDEGEE. CDR3 DNA sequence: TGTGCCAGCGGGATCTACGAGCAGTACTTC. This gives the protein CASGIYEQYF. Variable domain in full (rest from reference TRBV5-8 and TRBJ2-7): EAGVTQSPTHLIKTRGQQATLRCSPISGHTSVYWYQQALGLGLQFLLWYDEGEERNRGNFPPRFSGRQFPNYSSELNVNALELEDSALYLCASGIYEQYFGPGTRLTVT.

This clonotype was seen more than once but under ten times. The V call is TRBV2, the J call TRBJ2-5; D possibly uses TRBD1 or TRBD2 (5 bases each). V dropped 3 bases and J dropped 4 bases, with 9 bases sitting between them. Per the germline V gene, CDR1 is SNHLY and CDR2 is FYNNEI. CDR3 length: 13 amino acids. The CDR3: CASSEGVRETQYF. DNA for the CDR3: TGTGCCAGCAGTGAGGGGGTCCGAGAGACCCAGTACTTC.

At least ten counts were recorded for this clonotype. This chain links TRBV27 with TRBJ1-1; 9 nucleotides match TRBD1. V gave up 6 bases and J gave up 0 bases; unmatched junction bases: 5. The CDR3 consists of 15 residues. Looked up from germline, CDR1 is MNHEY and CDR2 is SMNVEV (reference sequence). CDR3 DNA sequence: TGTGCCAGCAGCCCCACAGGGGGCCTGAACACTGAAGCTTTCTTT. Translating gives CASSPTGGLNTEAFF.

There are a few counts of this clonotype. The CDR3 loop is CASSLLADQETQYF. For the CDR3, the DNA is TGTGCCAGCAGCCTACTAGCGGACCAAGAGACCCAGTACTTC. The chain is built from TRBV12-3 or TRBV12-4 and TRBJ2-5; 8 bases agree with TRBD2. The CDR3 runs 14 residues. J was trimmed by 0 bases and V by 6 bases; bases with no gene match: 3.

This chain connects TRBV27 to TRBJ2-2; 7 positions agree with TRBD1. Germline CDR1 MNHEY, CDR2 SMNVEV (reference sequence). With V trimmed by 5 bases and J by 4 bases, 7 bases remained unmatched. The CDR3 loop spans 15 amino acids. The CDR3 loop reads CASSVTGIGTGELFF. The CDR3 DNA reads TGTGCCAGCAGTGTGACAGGGATCGGCACCGGGGAGCTGTTTTTT.

The chain couples TRBV12-3 or TRBV12-4 to TRBJ2-5; D gene ambiguous. The CDR3 sequence is 12 residues long. V shed 4 bases and J shed 2 bases, with 5 bases lying between them. CDR3 region: CASSSFQETQYF. The CDR3 DNA follows: TGTGCCAGCAGTTCCTTTCAAGAGACCCAGTACTTC.

The rearrangement uses TRBV7-3 and TRBJ2-2; no definite D call. The CDR3 extends over 13 amino acids. Trimming took off 1 base at V and 6 bases at J, with 6 bases between the two ends. CDR1 and CDR2 (germline): SGHTA, FQGTGA. Here the CDR3 DNA reads TGTGCCAGCAGCTTAAATGGTCCCGGGGAGCTGTTTTTT. Protein sequence: CASSLNGPGELFF. The full variable domain, rest sourced from reference TRBV7-3 and TRBJ2-2, is GAGVSQTPSNKVTEKGKYVELRCDPISGHTALYWYRQSLGQGPEFLIYFQGTGAADDSGLPNDRFFAVRPEGSVSTLKIQRTERGDSAVYLCASSLNGPGELFFGEGSRLTVL.

This sequence joins TRBV9 and TRBJ2-1; 7 bases match TRBD2. The CDR3 length is 13 residues. Germline V CDR1 and CDR2: SGDLS, YYNGEE. The CDR3 DNA is TGTGCTTCGCGGACGGGAGGAGAATCTGAGCAGTTCTTC. Its translation is CASRTGGESEQFF.

This clonotype turned up a few times. This chain connects TRBV3-1 to TRBJ2-1, with TRBD1 identical over 7 bases. The CDR3 runs to 16 residues. Germline CDR1 LGHDT, CDR2 YNNKEL (reference sequence). V was pared by 4 bases and J by 0 bases, with 6 bases of the junction left unmatched. The CDR3 DNA sequence: TGTGCCAGCAGCCGCCTGGGGGACAGCTCCTACAATGAGCAGTTCTTC. Amino acids: CASSRLGDSSYNEQFF.

The table lists this clonotype with a few counts. V usage is TRBV2 and J usage is TRBJ2-3; D uncertain. CDR1 and CDR2 (germline): SNHLY, FYNNEI. Trimming pared 4 bases from V and 0 bases from J, leaving 8 bases between. CDR3 length equals 14 residues. The DNA for the CDR3 is TGTGCCAGCAGTGTTTACTCAAGCACAGATACGCAGTATTTT. As protein: CASSVYSSTDTQYF. The full variable domain, in which reference TRBV2 and TRBJ2-3 provide the parts outside the CDR3, is EPEVTQTPSHQVTQMGQEVILRCVPISNHLYFYWYRQILGQKVEFLVSFYNNEISEKSEIFDDQFSVERPDGSNFTLKIRSTKLEDSAMYFCASSVYSSTDTQYFGPGTRLTVL.

The chain is built from TRBV30 and TRBJ2-7, with a possible D match to TRBD1 (6 bases). This CDR3 has 13 residues. CDR1 is GTSNPN, CDR2 SVGIG, per germline (reference sequence). Trimming shortened V by 3 bases and J by 0 bases, and 9 bases separated the two germline ends. The CDR3 coding sequence is TGTGCCTGGAGAGGGGGTAACTCCTACGAGCAGTACTTC. Translated, it gives CAWRGGNSYEQYF.

This rearrangement joins TRBV4-2 to TRBJ2-6, with 9 bases fitting TRBD1. The V gene end was trimmed by 4 bases and the J gene end by 2 bases; junction bases not matched to a gene: 21. Germline V CDR1 and CDR2: LGHNA, YNFKEQ. The CDR3 runs to 22 residues. Here the CDR3 reads CASSPRTGTGSPRMAGANVLTF. CDR3 DNA: TGTGCCAGCAGCCCCCGGACCGGGACAGGGTCCCCCCGGATGGCTGGGGCCAACGTCCTGACTTTC.

This chain links TRBV7-9 with TRBJ2-6, with D perhaps TRBD1 (6 bases). The CDR3 length is 17 residues. Germline CDR1 and CDR2: SEHNR and FQNEAQ (reference sequence). Trimming stripped 4 bases from V and 7 bases from J, with 20 bases between. The CDR3 DNA is TGTGCCAGCAGCTGGCCCCTCTCACAGGGTGGAGCCAACGTCCTGACTTTC. Its protein is CASSWPLSQGGANVLTF.

On this clonotype itself: With a much larger clone just one base away, this may be a read error. The rearrangement uses TRBV12-3 or TRBV12-4 and TRBJ2-1, with D perhaps matching TRBD2 (5 bases). V lost 6 bases to trimming and J lost 9 bases, with 18 bases between them. The CDR3 spans 14 residues. The CDR3 DNA is TGTGCCAGCAGAACTTCTGAGGGAGTAAGTGAGCAGTTCTTC. Its translation is CASRTSEGVSEQFF.

This clonotype appeared a few times. The V and J genes are TRBV6-2 or TRBV6-3 and TRBJ1-5, with D perhaps TRBD1 (6 bases). The CDR3 sequence is 18 residues long. Trimming pared 4 bases from V and 7 bases from J, leaving 26 bases between. Germline V gives CDR1 MNHEY, CDR2 SVGEGT. In DNA, the CDR3 is TGTGCCAGCAGTTCAGTTATGGGACGGGGGGCTCTGAGGCAGCCCCAGCATTTT. Its protein is CASSSVMGRGALRQPQHF.

The chain uses TRBV12-3 or TRBV12-4 and TRBJ2-7, with D unresolved. V was trimmed by 3 bases and J by 2 bases, leaving 8 bases between them. CDR3 length: 13 residues. The CDR3, as DNA: TGTGCCAGCAGTTTGCAGGAAACCTACGAGCAGTACTTC. Its protein product is CASSLQETYEQYF.

V usage is TRBV6-1 and J usage is TRBJ2-1; 8 nucleotides match TRBD2. The germline V gene has CDR1 MNHNS and CDR2 SASEGT. V trimming: 2 bases; J trimming: 2 bases; junction bases outside the gene matches: 8. The CDR3 sequence is 17 residues long. This CDR3 is CASSERSSGEPYNEQFF. The CDR3 nucleotides are TGTGCCAGCAGTGAAAGGAGTAGCGGGGAGCCCTACAATGAGCAGTTCTTC.

V usage is TRBV28 and J usage is TRBJ1-1, with 8 positions matching TRBD1. Germline CDR1 and CDR2: MDHEN and SYDVKM. J lost 4 bases, V lost 2 bases, and 12 bases had no gene match. The CDR3 length is 17 residues. In DNA, the CDR3 is TGTGCCAGCAGTTTACCCCTAATACAGGGGGGGAGCACTGAAGCTTTCTTT. Translated, it gives CASSLPLIQGGSTEAFF.

The V gene is TRBV6-1, the J gene TRBJ2-1; a possible D gene is TRBD1 (5 bases). The germline V and J ends were trimmed by 2 bases and 8 bases, with 7 bases remaining between them. This CDR3 has 12 amino acids. Per germline, CDR1 MNHNS and CDR2 SASEGT. The CDR3 sequence is CASSEQGDEQFF. The CDR3 DNA follows: TGTGCCAGCAGTGAACAGGGCGATGAGCAGTTCTTC.

The rearrangement joins TRBV6-2 or TRBV6-3 to TRBJ1-5; a weak D match, TRBD1 (5 bases). This CDR3 is 13 amino acids long. Germline V CDR1 and CDR2: MNHEY, SVGEGT. V was pared by 4 bases and J by 9 bases, with 13 bases between. This CDR3 reads CASSSAGPRPQHF. The CDR3 coding sequence is TGTGCCAGCAGTTCCGCAGGGCCCCGGCCCCAGCATTTT.